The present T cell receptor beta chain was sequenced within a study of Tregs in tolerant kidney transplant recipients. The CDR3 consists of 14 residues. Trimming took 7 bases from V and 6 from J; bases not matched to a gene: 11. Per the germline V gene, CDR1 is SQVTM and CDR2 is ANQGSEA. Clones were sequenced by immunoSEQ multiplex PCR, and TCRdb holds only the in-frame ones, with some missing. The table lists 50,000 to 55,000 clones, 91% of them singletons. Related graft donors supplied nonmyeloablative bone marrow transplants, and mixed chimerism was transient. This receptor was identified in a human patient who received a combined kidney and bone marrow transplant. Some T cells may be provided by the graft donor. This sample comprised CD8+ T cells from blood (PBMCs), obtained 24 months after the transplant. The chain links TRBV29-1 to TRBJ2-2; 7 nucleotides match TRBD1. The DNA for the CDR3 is TGCAGCGCTATGACAGGGATCGTCTCCGGGGAGCTGTTTTTT. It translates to CSAMTGIVSGELFF.